A single sample is the source of the 5 T cell receptor beta chains below, sequenced in a study of control samples from healthy donors and cancer patients. The method was immunoSEQ multiplex PCR; TCRdb's version includes in-frame clones alone and lacks a portion of them. This sample has about 150,000 clones, with 91% found just once. The sequenced sample consisted of blood. The source is a woman between 40 and 55 years old in good health.

The chain links TRBV15 to TRBJ2-7, with TRBD1 identical over 7 bases. The CDR3 is 14 amino acids. The V gene end was trimmed by 1 base and the J gene end by 0 bases; junction bases not matched to a gene: 0. Germline CDR1 LNHNV, CDR2 YYDKDF (reference sequence). The CDR3 sequence: CATSRAGGSYEQYF. The CDR3 region has the DNA TGTGCCACCAGCAGAGCAGGGGGCTCCTACGAGCAGTACTTC.

The rearrangement uses TRBV2 and TRBJ2-7; a weak D match, TRBD2 (6 bases). V was pared by 11 bases and J by 5 bases, with 22 bases between. The CDR3 is 14 residues long. Germline V lookup: CDR1 SNHLY, CDR2 FYNNEI. The CDR3 sequence is CAASRDLYSNEQYF. CDR3 nucleotides: TGTGCCGCGTCCCGGGACTTATACTCGAACGAGCAGTACTTC. The full variable domain, in which reference TRBV2 and TRBJ2-7 provide the parts outside the CDR3, is EPEVTQTPSHQVTQMGQEVILRCVPISNHLYFYWYRQILGQKVEFLVSFYNNEISEKSEIFDDQFSVERPDGSNFTLKIRSTKLEDSAMYFCAASRDLYSNEQYFGPGTRLTVT.

The CDR3 DNA follows: TGTGCCAGCAGTTACGGGACAGGGGTCCAGCCCCAGCATTTT. Amino acid sequence: CASSYGTGVQPQHF. This rearrangement joins TRBV6-5 to TRBJ1-5; 10 nucleotides match TRBD1. V shed 2 bases and J 7 bases; nucleotides not matched to a gene: 2. The CDR3 runs 14 residues. Germline V CDR1 and CDR2: MNHEY, SVGAGI.

The chain carries TRBV19 and TRBJ1-2, with unresolved D. The germline V and J ends were trimmed by 4 bases and 5 bases, with 17 bases remaining between them. The length of the CDR3 is 15 residues. Germline CDR1 reads LNHDA; CDR2 reads SQIVND (reference sequence). This CDR3 is CASSTDIWLKYGYTF. CDR3 coding DNA: TGTGCCAGTAGTACCGACATCTGGCTGAAGTATGGCTACACCTTC.

In the case of this clone: A junction boundary mismatches the germline segment, possibly from a read error. The CDR3 protein is CASSLAGLTDTQYF. CDR3 bases: TGTGCCAGCAGCCTAGCGGGGCTCACAGATACGCAGTATTTT. This sequence joins TRBV11-1 and TRBJ2-3; 9 bases align to TRBD2. From germline, CDR1 is SGHAT and CDR2 FQDESV (reference sequence). The CDR3 is 14 amino acids.